Presented here are 27 T cell receptor beta chains from one specimen sequenced in a study of T cell responses to AZD1222 COVID-19 vaccine. Method: immunoSEQ multiplex PCR; TCRdb's copy keeps in-frame clones and lacks some. The data show about 120,000 clones, with 92% seen just once and 1.6% held by the top ten. The sequencing here drew on peripheral blood, taken 28 days after the second AZD1222 dose. Receptor source: an adult who received the AZD1222 COVID-19 vaccine.

The J gene is TRBJ2-7, the V gene TRBV3-1 (or the pseudogene TRBV3-2), with 9 nucleotides matching TRBD2. J was trimmed by 2 bases and V by 2 bases; bases with no gene match: 7. Germline CDR1 LGHDT, CDR2 YNNKEL (reference sequence). This CDR3 has 16 amino acids. In DNA, the CDR3 is TGTGCCAGCAGCCAAACAGCGGGAGGCGCCCCCTACGAGCAGTACTTC. As protein: CASSQTAGGAPYEQYF.

This chain links TRBV7-9 with TRBJ1-5, with a possible D match to TRBD1 (6 bases). The germline CDR1 and CDR2 sequences are SEHNR and FQNEAQ (reference sequence). The length of the CDR3 is 15 residues. V lost 1 base and J 4 bases, leaving 11 bases between the germline ends. CDR3 region: CASSLGDIVNQPQHF. CDR3 nucleotide sequence: TGTGCCAGCAGCTTAGGGGACATCGTTAATCAGCCCCAGCATTTT.

CDR3 region: CASSVGGKDYYEQYF. The CDR3 nucleotides are TGTGCCAGCAGCGTAGGCGGGAAGGATTACTACGAGCAGTACTTC. V gene TRBV9 combines with J gene TRBJ2-7; a possible D gene is TRBD2 (6 bases). V lost 0 bases, J lost 3 bases, and 13 bases lay in between. Per the germline V gene, CDR1 is SGDLS and CDR2 is YYNGEE. CDR3 length equals 15 residues.

This clone has a single count. The chain combines TRBV18 with TRBJ2-3, with D unclear. With 4 bases removed from V and 0 bases from J, the gap between germline ends came to 11 bases. CDR3 length: 15 amino acids. Germline lookup yields CDR1 KGHSH and CDR2 LQKENI. In nucleotides, the CDR3 is TGTGCCAGCTCACGAGAGCAGAGGAGCACAGATACGCAGTATTTT. Its translation is CASSREQRSTDTQYF.

This clone was seen only once. The chain combines TRBV27 with TRBJ1-1, with 9 positions matching TRBD1. CDR3 size: 15 residues. V lost 0 bases and J lost 5; bases outside the gene matches: 4. Germline V gene data show CDR1 as MNHEY and CDR2 as SMNVEV (reference sequence). The chain's CDR3 is CASSLSQGAGTEAFF. The CDR3 bases are TGTGCCAGCAGTTTATCACAGGGGGCAGGAACTGAAGCTTTCTTT.

As for this clone: The CDR3 does not close with the conserved phenylalanine or tryptophan, likely indicating a read error. The DNA is left out, because the CDR3 cannot be placed on it with certainty; the CDR3 is given as TCRdb lists it. The chain links TRBV21-1 to TRBJ1-4. TRBV21-1 is assigned pseudogene status. A total of 9 residues make up the CDR3, ends included. The CDR3 loop is CASSPPDLL.

V usage is TRBV7-3 and J usage is TRBJ2-3; tentatively, D is TRBD1 (6 bases). In germline, CDR1 is SGHTA, CDR2 FQGTGA. Trimming removed 4 bases from V and 2 bases from J, with 10 bases in between. The CDR3 is 14 amino acids. In DNA form, the CDR3 reads TGTGCCAGCAGCTCCCGGACAGTCACAGATACGCAGTATTTT. Translation gives CASSSRTVTDTQYF.

This clone occurred a few times. The chain links TRBV2 to TRBJ2-5; D unclear. The CDR3 length is 13 residues. Germline CDR1 and CDR2: SNHLY and FYNNEI. The V end lost 5 bases, the J end lost 0 bases, and 7 bases lay between the germline ends. The CDR3, as DNA: TGTGCCAGCAGTTCATCGTACCAAGAGACCCAGTACTTC. Amino acid sequence: CASSSSYQETQYF.

This clone showed up just once. The chain recombines TRBV2 with TRBJ2-5; no firm D call. Trimming removed 8 bases at V and 5 bases at J, with 9 bases between. The CDR3 runs to 11 residues. The germline CDR1 and CDR2 sequences are SNHLY and FYNNEI. CDR3 amino acids: CASSMGETQYF. For the CDR3, the DNA is TGTGCCAGCTCAATGGGGGAGACCCAGTACTTC.

This clone was seen only once. The rearrangement uses TRBV11-2 and TRBJ2-1; no reliable D call. Germline V CDR1 and CDR2: SGHAT, FQNNGV. Trimming left V 4 bases short and J 2 bases short, with 12 bases between. The CDR3 is made up of 15 amino acids. The CDR3 loop is CASSSGWAAYNEQFF. CDR3 in DNA: TGTGCCAGCAGCTCTGGGTGGGCTGCCTACAATGAGCAGTTCTTC.

The chain recombines TRBV28 with TRBJ2-7; possible D gene TRBD2, 6 bases. The CDR3 has 11 amino acids. Germline V gene data show CDR1 as MDHEN and CDR2 as SYDVKM. Trimming took 11 bases from V and 4 from J, leaving 12 bases between them. The CDR3 DNA sequence: TGTGCCGGAGGGTTCGGGTACGAGCAGTACTTC. It yields the protein CAGGFGYEQYF. The full variable domain, in which reference TRBV28 and TRBJ2-7 provide the parts outside the CDR3, is DVKVTQSSRYLVKRTGEKVFLECVQDMDHENMFWYRQDPGLGLRLIYFSYDVKMKEKGDIPEGYSVSREKKERFSLILESASTNQTSMYLCAGGFGYEQYFGPGTRLTVT.

This chain uses TRBV19 with TRBJ1-2; TRBD1 might be the D (6 bases). The V gene lost 5 bases and the J gene lost 8 bases, with 15 bases spanning the gap. This CDR3 comprises 13 residues. The germline V gene has CDR1 LNHDA and CDR2 SQIVND (reference sequence). CDR3 in DNA: TGTGCCAGTAGTCCCCGGACAGCTTCCGGCTACACCTTC. It yields the protein CASSPRTASGYTF.

CDR3 nucleotide sequence: TGCGCCAGCAGCCAAGAAAGGGGCGGAAACTATGGCTACACCTTC. It encodes CASSQERGGNYGYTF. The chain has TRBV4-1 and TRBJ1-2, with TRBD1 as a possible D gene (5 bases). This CDR3 contains 15 residues. CDR1 and CDR2 from the germline V gene are MGHRA and YSYEKL. The V and J ends lost 0 bases and 2 bases respectively, with 10 bases between them.

As DNA, the CDR3 is TGTGCCAGCAGTTACCGGGGCGGGAGGGCCTACAATGAGCAGTTCTTC. Its translation: CASSYRGGRAYNEQFF. This chain uses TRBV6-6 with TRBJ2-1; 9 nucleotides agree with TRBD2. Germline V gene lookup returns CDR1 MNHNY and CDR2 SVGAGI (reference sequence). The CDR3 length is 16 residues. Trimming removed 2 bases from V and 2 bases from J; junction bases left unmatched: 4.

CDR3 amino acids: CASSRTQRLNTEAFF. Here the CDR3 DNA reads TGTGCCAGCTCACGAACACAGCGACTGAACACTGAAGCTTTCTTT. The V and J genes are TRBV18 and TRBJ1-1; no reliable D call. V lost 4 bases, J lost 0 bases, and 12 bases lay in between. Looked up from germline, CDR1 is KGHSH and CDR2 is LQKENI. The CDR3 has 15 amino acids.

The V call is TRBV27, the J call TRBJ1-4, with D tentatively TRBD1 (5 bases). Germline values: CDR1 MNHEY, CDR2 SMNVEV (reference sequence). This CDR3 comprises 15 residues. Trimming took off 4 bases at V and 6 bases at J, with 15 bases between the two ends. This CDR3 is CASSSLWGGDEKLFF. The CDR3 DNA sequence: TGTGCCAGCAGTTCTCTCTGGGGGGGGGATGAAAAACTGTTTTTT. Full variable domain (missing parts from reference TRBV27 and TRBJ1-4): EAQVTQNPRYLITVTGKKLTVTCSQNMNHEYMSWYRQDPGLGLRQIYYSMNVEVTDKGDVPEGYKVSRKEKRNFPLILESPSPNQTSLYFCASSSLWGGDEKLFFGSGTQLSVL.

The V gene is TRBV28, the J gene TRBJ2-5; possibly TRBD1 for D (6 bases). This CDR3 spans 16 amino acids. The V and J ends lost 5 bases and 2 bases respectively, with 18 bases between them. Germline-derived CDR1 and CDR2 are MDHEN and SYDVKM. In nucleotides, the CDR3 is TGTGCCAGCAGTGTCGGTGGCAGGGGAAAACAAGAGACCCAGTACTTC. Encoded protein: CASSVGGRGKQETQYF.

This chain links TRBV28 with TRBJ1-4, with D possibly being TRBD1 (5 bases). The CDR3 extends over 16 amino acids. Trimming took 5 bases from V and 5 from J, leaving 18 bases between them. The V gene's germline CDR1 is MDHEN and CDR2 SYDVKM. The CDR3 loop reads CASSPRRGTSNEKLFF. The CDR3 DNA follows: TGTGCCAGCAGTCCCCGACGGGGGACTTCAAATGAAAAACTGTTTTTT.

V usage is TRBV7-9 and J usage is TRBJ1-3, with D unclear. This CDR3 comprises 16 residues. The V gene lost 5 bases and the J gene lost 0 bases, with 14 bases spanning the gap. The germline V gene encodes CDR1 SEHNR and CDR2 FQNEAQ (reference sequence). The CDR3 protein is CASSVDDRRSGNTIYF. CDR3 nucleotides: TGTGCCAGCAGCGTGGACGATCGCCGCTCTGGAAACACCATATATTTT.

The chain joins TRBV7-9 to TRBJ2-7, with a weak D call TRBD2 (7 bases). Between the trimmed V and J ends, which lost 2 bases and 1 base, there was a span of 24 bases. From germline, CDR1 is SEHNR and CDR2 FQNEAQ (reference sequence). This CDR3 is built from 19 residues. The CDR3 loop is CASSLFPGAAGLPSYEQYF. DNA for the CDR3: TGTGCCAGCAGCTTATTCCCGGGGGCCGCGGGACTACCTTCCTACGAGCAGTACTTC.

The chain is built from TRBV10-1 and TRBJ2-1, with D perhaps matching TRBD2 (6 bases). Germline CDR1 reads WNHNN; CDR2 reads SYGVQD (reference sequence). V was clipped by 2 bases and J by 4 bases, with 9 bases between them. The CDR3 spans 14 residues. The chain's CDR3 is CASSERLEYNEQFF. The CDR3 DNA reads as TGCGCCAGCAGTGAGAGACTAGAATACAATGAGCAGTTCTTC.

For this clone: The junction differs from germline at one of its ends, possibly a read error. The V call is TRBV9, the J call TRBJ2-1; D not certain. Germline values: CDR1 SGDLS, CDR2 YYNGEE. The CDR3 runs 11 residues. The CDR3 reads CASGVGNEQFF. The CDR3 region has the DNA TGTGCCAGCGGCGTAGGAAATGAGCAGTTCTTC.

The chain carries TRBV28 and TRBJ2-7; the match to TRBD2 covers 10 bases. In germline, CDR1 is MDHEN, CDR2 SYDVKM. The CDR3 covers 15 residues. V gave up 2 bases and J gave up 3 bases; unmatched junction bases: 4. CDR3 in DNA: TGTGCCAGCAGTTTAACTAGCGGGGCAGTCTACGAGCAGTACTTC. It yields the protein CASSLTSGAVYEQYF.

V usage is TRBV30 and J usage is TRBJ2-7, with 11 positions matching TRBD2. With 3 bases clipped from V and 1 base from J, the junction kept 5 bases outside the gene matches. This CDR3 is built from 15 residues. Germline-derived CDR1 and CDR2 are GTSNPN and SVGIG (reference sequence). The CDR3 here is CAWSLAGGISYEQYF. The CDR3 bases are TGTGCCTGGAGCCTAGCGGGGGGCATTTCCTACGAGCAGTACTTC.

This clone was seen a handful of times. The chain joins TRBV18 to TRBJ1-6; no definite D call. This CDR3 has 13 amino acids. Germline values: CDR1 KGHSH, CDR2 LQKENI. V shed 3 bases and J shed 8 bases, with 8 bases lying between them. CDR3 amino acids: CASSPGSDSPLHF. The CDR3 bases are TGTGCCAGCTCACCCGGATCGGATTCACCCCTCCACTTT.

The chain uses TRBV28 and TRBJ2-7; 9 bases are shared with TRBD2. This CDR3 is 15 amino acids long. The ends lost 3 bases at V and 3 bases at J; junction bases unmatched: 6. The germline V gene encodes CDR1 MDHEN and CDR2 SYDVKM. The DNA for the CDR3 is TGTGCCAGCAGTTTTGGTCTAGCGGGAATCTACGAGCAGTACTTC. This translates into CASSFGLAGIYEQYF.

The CDR3 bases are TGTGCCAGCAGTTTATCTCGATCGAACACTGAAGCTTTCTTT. The encoded protein is CASSLSRSNTEAFF. This chain joins TRBV27 and TRBJ1-1; no reliable D call. The CDR3 is made up of 14 amino acids. CDR1 is MNHEY and CDR2 is SMNVEV in the germline V gene (reference sequence). Trimming took off 0 bases at V and 1 base at J, with 6 bases between the two ends.